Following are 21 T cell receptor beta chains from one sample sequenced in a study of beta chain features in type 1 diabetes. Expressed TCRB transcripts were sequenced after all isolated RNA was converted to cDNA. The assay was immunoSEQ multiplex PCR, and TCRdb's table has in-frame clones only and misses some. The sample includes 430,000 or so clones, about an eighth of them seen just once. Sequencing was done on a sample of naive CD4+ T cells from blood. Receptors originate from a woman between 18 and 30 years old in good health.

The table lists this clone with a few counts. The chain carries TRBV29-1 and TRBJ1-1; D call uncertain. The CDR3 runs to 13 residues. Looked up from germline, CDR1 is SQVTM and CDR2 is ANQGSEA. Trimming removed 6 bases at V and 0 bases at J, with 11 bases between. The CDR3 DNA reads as TGCAGCGTCGTCGGACGGCTGAACACTGAAGCTTTCTTT. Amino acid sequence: CSVVGRLNTEAFF.

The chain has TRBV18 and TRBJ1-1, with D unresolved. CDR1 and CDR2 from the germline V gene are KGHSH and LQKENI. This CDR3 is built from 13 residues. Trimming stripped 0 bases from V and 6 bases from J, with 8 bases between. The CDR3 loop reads CASSPPGGPEAFF. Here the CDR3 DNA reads TGTGCCAGCTCACCACCGGGAGGACCTGAAGCTTTCTTT.

The CDR3 loop is CASSRGTGGRTQYF. For the CDR3, the DNA is TGTGCCAGCAGCCGGGGGACAGGTGGTCGTACGCAGTATTTT. The V gene is TRBV4-2, the J gene TRBJ2-3; 8 nucleotides match TRBD1. CDR3 size: 14 residues. Germline V gives CDR1 LGHNA, CDR2 YNFKEQ. With 4 bases clipped from V and 8 bases from J, the junction kept 8 bases outside the gene matches.

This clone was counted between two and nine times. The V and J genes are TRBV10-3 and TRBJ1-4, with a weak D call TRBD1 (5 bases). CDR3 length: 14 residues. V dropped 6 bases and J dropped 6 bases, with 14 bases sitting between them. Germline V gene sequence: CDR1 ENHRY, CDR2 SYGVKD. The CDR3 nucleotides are TGTGCCATCAGAATGGGACCGGGGGATGAAAAACTGTTTTTT. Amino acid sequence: CAIRMGPGDEKLFF.

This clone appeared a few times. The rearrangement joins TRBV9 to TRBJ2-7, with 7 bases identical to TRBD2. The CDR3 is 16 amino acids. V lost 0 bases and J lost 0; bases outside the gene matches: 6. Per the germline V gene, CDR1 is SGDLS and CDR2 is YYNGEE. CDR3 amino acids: CASSVASSGSSYEQYF. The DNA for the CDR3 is TGTGCCAGCAGCGTAGCCTCTAGCGGAAGCTCCTACGAGCAGTACTTC.

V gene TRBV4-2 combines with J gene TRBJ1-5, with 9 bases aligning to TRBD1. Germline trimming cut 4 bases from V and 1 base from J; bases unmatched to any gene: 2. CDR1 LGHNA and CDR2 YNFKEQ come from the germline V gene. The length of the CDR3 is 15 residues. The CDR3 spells CASSPGQGSNQPQHF. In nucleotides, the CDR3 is TGTGCCAGCAGCCCCGGACAGGGGAGCAATCAGCCCCAGCATTTT.

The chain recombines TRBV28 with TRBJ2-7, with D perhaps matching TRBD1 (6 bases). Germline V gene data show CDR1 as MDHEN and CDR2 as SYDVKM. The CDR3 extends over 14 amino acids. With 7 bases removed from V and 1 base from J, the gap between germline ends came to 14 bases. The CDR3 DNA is TGTGCCAGCAAACTTGACAGGTCTTCCTACGAGCAGTACGTC. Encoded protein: CASKLDRSSYEQYV.

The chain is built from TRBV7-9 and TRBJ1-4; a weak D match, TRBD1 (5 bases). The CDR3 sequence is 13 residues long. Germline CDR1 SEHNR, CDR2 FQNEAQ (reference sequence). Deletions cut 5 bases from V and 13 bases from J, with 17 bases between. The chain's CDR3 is CASSPGTVGALFF. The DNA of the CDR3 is TGTGCCAGCAGCCCAGGGACGGTCGGGGCACTGTTTTTT.

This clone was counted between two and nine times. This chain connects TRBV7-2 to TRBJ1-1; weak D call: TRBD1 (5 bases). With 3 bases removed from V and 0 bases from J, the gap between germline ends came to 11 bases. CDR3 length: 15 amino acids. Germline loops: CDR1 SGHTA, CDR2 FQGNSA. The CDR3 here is CASSFRGVMNTEAFF. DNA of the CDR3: TGTGCCAGCAGCTTTCGAGGGGTGATGAACACTGAAGCTTTCTTT. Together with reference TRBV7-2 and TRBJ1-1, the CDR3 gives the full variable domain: GAGVSQSPSNKVTEKGKDVELRCDPISGHTALYWYRQSLGQGLEFLIYFQGNSAPDKSGLPSDRFSAERTGGSVSTLTIQRTQQEDSAVYLCASSFRGVMNTEAFFGQGTRLTVV.

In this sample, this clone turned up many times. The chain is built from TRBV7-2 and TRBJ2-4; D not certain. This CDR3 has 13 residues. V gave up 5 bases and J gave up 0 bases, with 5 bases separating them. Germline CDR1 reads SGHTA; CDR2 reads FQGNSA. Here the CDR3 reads CASSGLAKNIQYF. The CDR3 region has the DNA TGTGCCAGCAGCGGCCTAGCCAAAAACATTCAGTACTTC.

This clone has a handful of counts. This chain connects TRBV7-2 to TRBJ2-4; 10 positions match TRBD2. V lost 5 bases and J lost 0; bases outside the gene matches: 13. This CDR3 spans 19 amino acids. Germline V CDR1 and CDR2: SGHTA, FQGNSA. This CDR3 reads CASSPLAGVTSLAKNIQYF. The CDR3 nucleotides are TGTGCCAGCAGCCCTCTAGCGGGAGTTACTTCTCTAGCCAAAAACATTCAGTACTTC.

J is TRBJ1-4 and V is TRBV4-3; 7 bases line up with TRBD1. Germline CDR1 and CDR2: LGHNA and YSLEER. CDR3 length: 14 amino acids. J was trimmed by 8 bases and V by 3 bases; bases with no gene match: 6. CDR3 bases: TGCGCCAGCAGCCAGTCATGGACAGGCGAAAAACTGTTTTTT. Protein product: CASSQSWTGEKLFF.

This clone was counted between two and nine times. CDR3 residues: CASSYSGQGDGLFF. The CDR3 DNA is TGTGCCAGCAGTTACTCTGGACAGGGCGACGGACTGTTTTTT. This sequence joins TRBV6-5 and TRBJ1-4; 8 bases align to TRBD1. Germline V gene sequence: CDR1 MNHEY, CDR2 SVGAGI. V trimming: 0 bases; J trimming: 13 bases; junction bases outside the gene matches: 7. The CDR3 loop spans 14 amino acids.

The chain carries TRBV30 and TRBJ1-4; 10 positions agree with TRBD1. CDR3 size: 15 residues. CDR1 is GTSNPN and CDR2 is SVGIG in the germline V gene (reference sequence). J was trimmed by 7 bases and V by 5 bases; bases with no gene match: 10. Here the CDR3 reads CAWQNGQGVSEKLFF. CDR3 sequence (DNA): TGTGCCTGGCAAAACGGACAGGGGGTATCTGAAAAACTGTTTTTT.

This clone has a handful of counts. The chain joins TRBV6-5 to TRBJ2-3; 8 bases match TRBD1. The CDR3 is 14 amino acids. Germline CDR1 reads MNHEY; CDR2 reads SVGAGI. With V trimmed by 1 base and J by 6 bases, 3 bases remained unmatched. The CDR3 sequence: CASSYLDRVDTQYF. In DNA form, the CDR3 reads TGTGCCAGCAGTTACTTGGACAGGGTGGATACGCAGTATTTT.

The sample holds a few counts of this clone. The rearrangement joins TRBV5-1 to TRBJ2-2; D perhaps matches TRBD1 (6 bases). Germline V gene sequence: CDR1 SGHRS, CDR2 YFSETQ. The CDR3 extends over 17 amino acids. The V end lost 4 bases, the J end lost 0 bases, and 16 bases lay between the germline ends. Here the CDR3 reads CASSKQGPSTNTGELFF. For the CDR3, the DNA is TGCGCCAGCAGCAAACAGGGTCCCAGCACGAACACCGGGGAGCTGTTTTTT.

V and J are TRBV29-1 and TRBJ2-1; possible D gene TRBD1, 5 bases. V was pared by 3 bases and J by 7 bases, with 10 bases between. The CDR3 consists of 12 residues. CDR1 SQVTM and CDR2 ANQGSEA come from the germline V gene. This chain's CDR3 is CSVDGQGNEQFF. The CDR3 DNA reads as TGCAGCGTTGATGGTCAGGGAAATGAGCAGTTCTTC.

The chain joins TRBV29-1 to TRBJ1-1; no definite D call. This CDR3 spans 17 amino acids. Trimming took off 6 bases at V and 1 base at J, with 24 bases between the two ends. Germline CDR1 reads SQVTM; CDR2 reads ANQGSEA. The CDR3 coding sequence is TGCAGCGTCGCATATCGGACCTTTCCCCCCTCGAACACTGAAGCTTTCTTT. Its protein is CSVAYRTFPPSNTEAFF.

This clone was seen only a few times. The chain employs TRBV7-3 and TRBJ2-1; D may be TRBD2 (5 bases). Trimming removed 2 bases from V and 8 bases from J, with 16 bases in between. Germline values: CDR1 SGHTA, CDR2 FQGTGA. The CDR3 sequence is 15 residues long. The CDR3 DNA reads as TGTGCCAGCAGCTTAGAGGGCCAGTCTGTGGATGAGCAGTTCTTC. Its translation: CASSLEGQSVDEQFF.

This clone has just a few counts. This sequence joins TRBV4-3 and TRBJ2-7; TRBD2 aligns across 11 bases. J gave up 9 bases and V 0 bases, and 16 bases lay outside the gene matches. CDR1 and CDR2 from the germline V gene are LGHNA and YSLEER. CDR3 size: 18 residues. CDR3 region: CASSQDFYRVTSGTRQYF. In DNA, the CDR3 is TGCGCCAGCAGCCAAGATTTCTATCGTGTGACTAGCGGGACGAGGCAGTACTTC.

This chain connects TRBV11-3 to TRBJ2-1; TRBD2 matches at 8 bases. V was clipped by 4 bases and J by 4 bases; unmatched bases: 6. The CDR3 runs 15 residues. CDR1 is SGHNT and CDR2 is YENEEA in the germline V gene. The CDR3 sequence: CASSYRAGVYNEQFF. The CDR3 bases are TGTGCCAGCAGCTATAGAGCGGGAGTATACAATGAGCAGTTCTTC.